These 31 T cell receptor beta chains share one sample of origin, sequenced in a study of shared clonotypes between healthy human individuals. Clones were sequenced by immunoSEQ multiplex PCR, and TCRdb holds only the in-frame ones, with some missing. The sample includes 450,000 to 500,000 clones, 79% seen only once; the top ten take roughly 12%. Sequenced material: PBMCs. The source is a middle-aged woman in good health. Some clones in this sample may be carry-over from other donors' samples.

V usage is TRBV7-2 and J usage is TRBJ2-3; 12 nucleotides align to TRBD2. Germline loops: CDR1 SGHTA, CDR2 FQGNSA. The CDR3 consists of 16 residues. V dropped 5 bases and J dropped 5; count of bases not matched to a gene: 8. In DNA form, the CDR3 reads TGTGCCAGCAGCGGGGGGACTAGCGGGTTGATAGATACGCAGTATTTT. It translates to CASSGGTSGLIDTQYF.

In its sample, this clone was seen once. J is TRBJ2-4 and V is TRBV6-4, with TRBD1 matching 7 bases. This CDR3 is built from 16 residues. Germline CDR1 is MRHNA and CDR2 is SNTAGT. With 5 bases clipped from V and 7 bases from J, the junction kept 14 bases outside the gene matches. CDR3 sequence (DNA): TGTGCCAGCAGTCTCCCCTCTACAGGGGTTGGGAACATTCAGTACTTC. Its protein is CASSLPSTGVGNIQYF.

This chain joins TRBV11-2 and TRBJ2-1, with TRBD2 matching over 13 bases. This CDR3 is built from 15 residues. V lost 6 bases to trimming and J lost 5 bases; unmatched junction nucleotides: 4. Looked up from germline, CDR1 is SGHAT and CDR2 is FQNNGV. The CDR3 nucleotides read TGTGCCAGCAGTCTACTAGCGGGAGGGGACAATGAGCAGTTCTTC. Protein: CASSLLAGGDNEQFF.

V and J are TRBV18 and TRBJ2-7; maybe TRBD1 (5 bases). The V end was cut by 3 bases, the J end by 2 bases, with 11 bases between. The CDR3 is 14 residues long. Germline lookup yields CDR1 KGHSH and CDR2 LQKENI. The CDR3: CASSPETAPYEQYF. CDR3 bases: TGTGCCAGCTCACCGGAGACAGCCCCCTACGAGCAGTACTTC.

The chain combines TRBV9 with TRBJ2-5; 7 nucleotides align to TRBD2. The CDR3 covers 16 residues. V trimming: 3 bases; J trimming: 2 bases; junction bases outside the gene matches: 10. The germline V gene encodes CDR1 SGDLS and CDR2 YYNGEE. CDR3 DNA sequence: TGTGCCAGCAGCGCACAGGTCTCGGGGGGACAAGAGACCCAGTACTTC. Encoded protein: CASSAQVSGGQETQYF.

The genes are TRBV7-3 and TRBJ2-1, with 10 positions matching TRBD2. The CDR3 runs 15 residues. Trimming cost V 3 bases and J 9 bases; bases outside gene matches: 8. The V gene's germline CDR1 is SGHTA and CDR2 FQGTGA. The CDR3 here is CASSFLAGGLSEQFF. CDR3 bases: TGTGCCAGCAGCTTTTTAGCGGGAGGTCTGAGTGAGCAGTTCTTC.

The rearrangement links TRBV10-3 to TRBJ2-1; possible D gene TRBD1, 5 bases. V lost 10 bases and J lost 0, with 16 bases in between. CDR1 is ENHRY, CDR2 SYGVKD, per germline. CDR3 length equals 15 residues. The CDR3 region is CATRSDRSSYNEQFF. The DNA of the CDR3 is TGTGCCACCCGGTCAGACAGAAGCTCCTACAATGAGCAGTTCTTC.

Notes on this clone: One base away lies a much larger clone, so this may be a sequencing read error. This chain joins TRBV6-1 and TRBJ1-1, with D maybe TRBD1 (6 bases). The CDR3 has 11 residues. V dropped 6 bases and J dropped 5 bases, with 7 bases sitting between them. Germline CDR1 reads MNHNS; CDR2 reads SASEGT. The CDR3 region has the DNA TGTGCCAGCAGCGACAGGACTGAAGCTTTCTTT. It encodes CASSDRTEAFF.

The rearrangement joins TRBV9 to TRBJ2-5, with a weak D call TRBD2 (6 bases). Germline-derived CDR1 and CDR2 are SGDLS and YYNGEE. There are 13 residues in the CDR3. V lost 0 bases, J lost 6 bases, and 9 bases lay in between. The DNA for the CDR3 is TGTGCCAGCAGCGTAGGGAGGGAAAAGACCCAGTACTTC. It specifies CASSVGREKTQYF. Based on the CDR3 plus reference TRBV9 and TRBJ2-5, the full variable domain is DSGVTQTPKHLITATGQRVTLRCSPRSGDLSVYWYQQSLDQGLQFLIQYYNGEERAKGNILERFSAQQFPDLHSELNLSSLELGDSALYFCASSVGREKTQYFGPGTRLLVL.

Comments on this clone: This probably arose from a read error, given a far larger clone one base away. Other DNA variants within this sample encode the same CDR3. The rearrangement links TRBV5-1 to TRBJ1-2, with D possibly TRBD1 on 6 matching bases. The V end was cut by 5 bases, the J end by 8 bases, with 22 bases between. The CDR3 loop spans 15 amino acids. Germline values: CDR1 SGHRS, CDR2 YFSETQ. The CDR3 region is CASSPLGAGVYGYTF. Written as DNA, the CDR3 is TGCGCCAGCAGTCCATTGGGCGCAGGGGTTTACGGCTACACCTTC.

The V and J genes are TRBV5-1 and TRBJ2-1, with D perhaps assigned TRBD1 or TRBD2 (6 bases each). Germline CDR1 is SGHRS and CDR2 is YFSETQ. The CDR3 extends over 16 amino acids. V lost 0 bases to trimming and J lost 2 bases, with 12 bases between them. In nucleotides, the CDR3 is TGCGCCAGCAGCTTGGCCCCAGGGGAGGCCTACAATGAGCAGTTCTTC. Its protein product is CASSLAPGEAYNEQFF.

DNA for the CDR3: TGTGCCAGCAGTGAAGGAGTAGGAGTCGGAGAGACCCAGTACTTC. This encodes CASSEGVGVGETQYF. The rearrangement links TRBV6-1 to TRBJ2-5; D remains ambiguous. The V and J ends lost 1 base and 4 bases respectively, with 13 bases between them. The CDR3 totals 15 residues. Germline values: CDR1 MNHNS, CDR2 SASEGT.

The CDR3: CASSFNRDYEQYF. CDR3 in DNA: TGTGCCAGCAGCTTCAACCGGGACTACGAGCAGTACTTC. This chain links TRBV5-5 with TRBJ2-7; D may be TRBD2 (5 bases). The CDR3 is 13 residues long. V shed 2 bases and J shed 3 bases, with 9 bases lying between them. The germline CDR1 and CDR2 sequences are SGHKS and YYEKEE (reference sequence).

The chain has TRBV6-6 and TRBJ2-7, with TRBD1 identical over 9 bases. V was clipped by 2 bases and J by 4 bases; unmatched bases: 3. CDR1 and CDR2 (germline): MNHNY, SVGAGI (reference sequence). This CDR3 has 14 residues. DNA of the CDR3: TGTGCCAGCAGTTACATTGGGACAGGGTACGAGCAGTACTTC. It is translated as CASSYIGTGYEQYF.

The V gene is TRBV19, the J gene TRBJ1-5; D ambiguous. The CDR3 is 12 residues long. V was trimmed by 4 bases and J by 7 bases, leaving 8 bases between them. From germline, CDR1 is LNHDA and CDR2 SQIVND (reference sequence). In nucleotides, the CDR3 is TGTGCCAGTAGTAAGTTGTCGCAGCCCCAGCATTTT. This codes for CASSKLSQPQHF. The complete variable domain, with remaining parts taken from reference TRBV19 and TRBJ1-5, reads DGGITQSPKYLFRKEGQNVTLSCEQNLNHDAMYWYRQDPGQGLRLIYYSQIVNDFQKGDIAEGYSVSREKKESFPLTVTSAQKNPTAFYLCASSKLSQPQHFGDGTRLSIL.

This clone occurred once. The rearrangement links TRBV6-6 to TRBJ2-7; D ambiguous. Germline CDR1 reads MNHNY; CDR2 reads SVGAGI (reference sequence). Trimming stripped 0 bases from V and 2 bases from J, with 11 bases between. The CDR3 is made up of 15 amino acids. In DNA, the CDR3 is TGTGCCAGCAGTTACTCAGAGACTCAAGCCTACGAGCAGTACTTC. Amino acid sequence: CASSYSETQAYEQYF.

There are a few counts of this clone. V is TRBV15 and J is TRBJ1-1, with 7 bases lining up with TRBD1. V was pared by 9 bases and J by 4 bases, with 5 bases of the junction left unmatched. Germline values: CDR1 LNHNV, CDR2 YYDKDF (reference sequence). The CDR3 loop spans 12 amino acids. This CDR3 is CATGGRTTEAFF. The CDR3 DNA follows: TGTGCCACAGGGGGCAGGACCACTGAAGCTTTCTTT.

This clone was observed a handful of times. The CDR3 sequence: CASRLWGAPEPQHF. The CDR3 nucleotides are TGTGCCAGCAGGCTTTGGGGGGCGCCAGAACCCCAGCATTTT. The chain has TRBV2 and TRBJ1-5, with D perhaps matching TRBD1 (6 bases). The germline V gene encodes CDR1 SNHLY and CDR2 FYNNEI. The CDR3 runs to 14 residues. V was cut by 6 bases and J by 10 bases, with 19 bases left in between.

Concerning this clone itself: It is likely a read error: a sequence one base away is far more abundant. Other DNA sequences in the sample encode the same CDR3. This chain joins TRBV4-2 and TRBJ1-1; D perhaps matches TRBD1 (5 bases). Germline loops: CDR1 LGHNA, CDR2 YNFKEQ. The CDR3 is 15 residues long. Between the trimmed V and J ends, which lost 4 bases and 5 bases, there was a span of 17 bases. DNA for the CDR3: TGTGCCAGCAGCCTAGATAGGGCAGGGTTAACTGAAGCTTTCTTT. Translating gives CASSLDRAGLTEAFF.

This chain links TRBV10-3 with TRBJ2-7, with 9 bases fitting TRBD1. After removal of 10 bases from V and 3 bases from J, the junction contained 10 bases not matched to a gene. The germline gives CDR1 ENHRY, CDR2 SYGVKD. The length of the CDR3 is 14 residues. CDR3 residues: CATSGGQGYYEQYF. CDR3 in DNA: TGTGCCACGTCGGGGGGACAGGGTTACTACGAGCAGTACTTC.

The chain carries TRBV6-5 and TRBJ2-7, with D maybe TRBD2 (6 bases). CDR1 is MNHEY and CDR2 is SVGAGI in the germline V gene. The CDR3 sequence is 15 residues long. V was cut by 10 bases and J by 2 bases, with 21 bases left in between. The CDR3 region is CATTRSGRTPYEQYF. In DNA, the CDR3 is TGTGCCACTACTCGAAGCGGGCGCACCCCCTACGAGCAGTACTTC.

This chain links TRBV27 with TRBJ2-4; perhaps TRBD1 as D (6 bases). The CDR3 has 14 residues. V lost 1 base and J lost 2, with 6 bases in between. The germline V gene encodes CDR1 MNHEY and CDR2 SMNVEV (reference sequence). Here the CDR3 reads CASSLWGPKNIQYF. CDR3 nucleotide sequence: TGTGCCAGCAGTTTATGGGGGCCCAAAAACATTCAGTACTTC.

This chain uses TRBV27 with TRBJ2-3; perhaps D is TRBD1 or TRBD2 (5 bases each). The V gene's germline CDR1 is MNHEY and CDR2 SMNVEV (reference sequence). Between the trimmed V and J ends, which lost 5 bases and 7 bases, there was a span of 22 bases. The CDR3 extends over 16 amino acids. CDR3 nucleotides: TGTGCCAGCAGTAAATGGGACCCTCTCCTCATAAATACGCAGTATTTT. Protein product: CASSKWDPLLINTQYF.

The chain combines TRBV9 with TRBJ2-1; D is tentatively TRBD1 or TRBD2 (6 bases each). Germline CDR1 reads SGDLS; CDR2 reads YYNGEE. This CDR3 is built from 10 residues. V lost 3 bases and J lost 15, with 10 bases in between. CDR3 DNA sequence: TGTGCCAGCAGCGAGGGGGGCGGGTTCTTC. This encodes CASSEGGGFF.

The chain combines TRBV5-4 with TRBJ2-1, with no clear D. V was clipped by 0 bases and J by 4 bases, with 2 bases between them. CDR3 length equals 12 residues. Germline CDR1 reads SGHNT; CDR2 reads YYREEE (reference sequence). CDR3 in amino acids: CASSLEYNEQFF. The CDR3 DNA follows: TGTGCCAGCAGCTTGGAGTACAATGAGCAGTTCTTC.

The chain joins TRBV27 to TRBJ2-5, with 10 nucleotides matching TRBD2. Germline CDR1 and CDR2: MNHEY and SMNVEV (reference sequence). Trimming took 5 bases from V and 5 from J; bases not matched to a gene: 11. The CDR3 is 16 residues long. CDR3 coding DNA: TGTGCCAGCAGTAGTCCTCTAGCGGGAGCCTTGGAGACCCAGTACTTC. Its translation is CASSSPLAGALETQYF.

This clone occurred a few times. This chain links TRBV9 with TRBJ1-1, with TRBD1 matching over 9 bases. J gave up 2 bases and V 2 bases, and 7 bases lay outside the gene matches. The CDR3 contains 16 residues. The V gene's germline CDR1 is SGDLS and CDR2 YYNGEE. CDR3 region: CASSVGQGQGNTEAFF. DNA for the CDR3: TGTGCCAGCAGCGTGGGCCAGGGACAGGGAAACACTGAAGCTTTCTTT.

The chain is built from TRBV28 and TRBJ2-2; 8 bases fit TRBD1. The germline V gene encodes CDR1 MDHEN and CDR2 SYDVKM. The V gene end was trimmed by 6 bases and the J gene end by 7 bases; junction bases not matched to a gene: 10. The CDR3 contains 15 residues. The CDR3 nucleotides read TGTGCCAGCAGGGGGACAGGTGCGCGGGTCGGGGAGCTGTTTTTT. Amino acid sequence: CASRGTGARVGELFF.

This clone was observed once. The same CDR3 arises from other DNA sequences in this sample as well. The J gene is TRBJ1-5, the V gene TRBV19, with D possibly TRBD1 on 5 matching bases. CDR1 is LNHDA, CDR2 SQIVND, per germline (reference sequence). The V gene lost 4 bases and the J gene lost 3 bases, with 13 bases spanning the gap. The CDR3 loop spans 15 amino acids. The CDR3 loop reads CASSTGGGDNQPQHF. The CDR3 bases are TGTGCCAGTAGTACGGGGGGAGGCGACAATCAGCCCCAGCATTTT.

The genes are TRBV5-4 and TRBJ2-1; TRBD2 matches 9 bases. The length of the CDR3 is 15 residues. Trimming took 3 bases from V and 4 from J; bases not matched to a gene: 5. From germline, CDR1 is SGHNT and CDR2 YYREEE (reference sequence). The CDR3 region has the DNA TGTGCCAGCAGCTCCGGGACTAGCAAATACAATGAGCAGTTCTTC. Translated: CASSSGTSKYNEQFF.

Concerning this clone itself: The same CDR3 is also encoded by other DNA sequences in this sample. The J gene is TRBJ2-3, the V gene TRBV9, with 8 nucleotides matching TRBD2. Germline loops: CDR1 SGDLS, CDR2 YYNGEE. The CDR3 runs 14 residues. J lost 4 bases, V lost 2 bases, and 3 bases had no gene match. The DNA of the CDR3 is TGTGCCAGCAGCGTGGGACTAGGGGCAGATACGCAGTATTTT. It codes for CASSVGLGADTQYF.